One sample yielded the 11 T cell receptor beta chains listed below, sequenced in a study of T cells in Graves' hyperthyroidism and ophthalmopathy. RNA transcripts were the template for amplifying TCR beta CDR3 regions. HTBI primers were the set used in a first-round RT-PCR of the TCR CDR3. Each CDR3 protein gets one entry after TCRdb re-called the multiplex PCR reads with MiXCR. The sample shows around 620,000 distinct CDR3 sequences, about 43% of them seen only once. Sequencing was carried out using peripheral blood or thyroid tissue (not recorded which). The receptors were sampled from an adult woman with Graves' disease, either hyperthyroidism or ophthalmopathy (not recorded which).

CDR3 in DNA: TGTGCCAAGCCGGGGGGGGGAGGAAAACTGTTTTTT. Its translation is CAKPGGGGKLFF. The chain has TRBV2 and TRBJ1-4; perhaps TRBD1 as D (5 bases). Germline lookup yields CDR1 SNHLY and CDR2 FYNNEI. The CDR3 totals 12 residues. Trimming took off 10 bases at V and 10 bases at J, with 16 bases between the two ends.

Only one count was recorded for this clonotype. A much larger clone lies a single base off, so this may be a read error. The genes are TRBV5-5 and TRBJ1-2; 12 bases line up with TRBD1. The germline V gene has CDR1 SGHKS and CDR2 YYEKEE (reference sequence). The V segment lost 0 bases and the J segment 10 bases; nucleotides outside the gene matches: 10. The CDR3 length is 16 residues. CDR3 region: CASSLDTGQGASAYTF. The CDR3 DNA is TGTGCCAGCAGCTTGGACACGGGACAGGGGGCGAGCGCCTACACCTTC.

This clonotype has a handful of counts. The chain joins TRBV3-1 to TRBJ1-4; D is unresolved. Trimming took 0 bases from V and 0 from J, leaving 14 bases between them. The CDR3 loop spans 18 amino acids. Germline assignment: CDR1 LGHDT and CDR2 YNNKEL (reference sequence). The CDR3 region is CASSQDITDGATNEKLFF. The CDR3 DNA follows: TGTGCCAGCAGCCAAGACATTACCGACGGTGCAACTAATGAAAAACTGTTTTTT.

This clonotype showed up many times. The V and J genes are TRBV6-6 and TRBJ2-7, with 9 nucleotides matching TRBD2. Germline CDR1 reads MNHNY; CDR2 reads SVGAGI (reference sequence). V dropped 6 bases and J dropped 1; count of bases not matched to a gene: 4. The CDR3 extends over 14 amino acids. This CDR3 is CASRGTSRSYEQYF. DNA for the CDR3: TGTGCCAGCAGAGGGACTAGCCGATCCTACGAGCAGTACTTC.

This clonotype was seen repeatedly, ten times or more. This CDR3 reads CSANRGQGIEKLFF. The DNA of the CDR3 is TGCAGTGCTAATAGGGGCCAGGGGATTGAAAAACTGTTTTTT. This chain links TRBV20-1 with TRBJ1-4; tentative D call: TRBD1 (6 bases). The CDR3 totals 14 residues. Germline V gene data show CDR1 as DFQATT and CDR2 as SNEGSKA (reference sequence). The V gene lost 4 bases and the J gene lost 7 bases, with 16 bases spanning the gap.

This clonotype showed up many times. This chain links TRBV2 with TRBJ2-7; no clear D gene. Germline values: CDR1 SNHLY, CDR2 FYNNEI. The CDR3 consists of 13 residues. V dropped 6 bases and J dropped 2 bases, with 11 bases sitting between them. DNA for the CDR3: TGTGCCAGCAGGGCGACATTCCCCTACGAGCAGTACTTC. Its translation: CASRATFPYEQYF.

The chain joins TRBV2 to TRBJ1-5; 7 bases are shared with TRBD1. V shed 7 bases, J shed 10 bases, and the junction held 13 bases outside the gene matches. This CDR3 spans 14 amino acids. Germline V CDR1 and CDR2: SNHLY, FYNNEI. This chain's CDR3 is CASTGGGGNSPQHF. DNA of the CDR3: TGTGCCAGCACCGGTGGAGGGGGCAATTCACCCCAGCATTTT.

This clonotype was observed at least ten times. The gene calls are TRBV6-1 and TRBJ2-7, with D perhaps TRBD1 (5 bases). The V and J ends lost 4 bases and 6 bases respectively, with 13 bases between them. The CDR3 is 13 amino acids. The germline CDR1 and CDR2 sequences are MNHNS and SASEGT. CDR3: CASSGVGVGEQYF. For the CDR3, the DNA is TGTGCCAGCAGTGGAGTAGGGGTTGGCGAGCAGTACTTC.

This sequence joins TRBV11-2 and TRBJ2-5; D unresolved. This CDR3 is built from 14 residues. From germline, CDR1 is SGHAT and CDR2 FQNNGV. Trimming removed 1 base at V and 5 bases at J, with 11 bases between. The CDR3 bases are TGTGCCAGCAGCTTAGTTGCTCGCAGGGAGACCCAGTACTTC. This sequence encodes CASSLVARRETQYF.

This clonotype was counted at least ten times. The gene calls are TRBV4-1 and TRBJ1-6; D is uncertain. The V gene lost 4 bases and the J gene lost 0 bases, with 13 bases spanning the gap. The CDR3 extends over 17 amino acids. In germline, CDR1 is MGHRA, CDR2 YSYEKL. Here the CDR3 reads CASSPNIQSSYNSPLHF. CDR3 nucleotides: TGCGCCAGCAGCCCCAATATTCAGAGCTCCTATAATTCACCCCTCCACTTT.

CDR3 residues: CSASKAGWEQETQYF. CDR3 sequence (DNA): TGCAGTGCTAGTAAGGCAGGGTGGGAGCAAGAGACCCAGTACTTC. This rearrangement joins TRBV20-1 to TRBJ2-5; the D gene could be TRBD1 or TRBD2 (5 bases each). The V and J ends lost 3 bases and 2 bases respectively, with 16 bases between them. The CDR3 spans 15 residues. Germline CDR1 reads DFQATT; CDR2 reads SNEGSKA (reference sequence).